This entry features one T cell receptor (beta chain) sequence. Its antigen is unidentified. No fewer than two post-ART and no fewer than one pre-ART PBMC samples existed for each donor. This entry is derived from a study of long-term antiretroviral therapy in people with HIV. Across the study: The earliest samples predate the 2015 immediate-ART recommendation by about a decade.

V lost 1 base and J 1 base, leaving 4 bases between the germline ends. In germline, CDR1 is SGHVS, CDR2 FNYEAQ. The CDR3 consists of 13 residues. Regarding the study as a whole: Information on adherence to ART, viral resistance or therapy changes was unavailable. Pre-ART clonal expansion yielded clones that dominated the repertoire at all time points.

Sequencing used immunoSEQ v3.0 at survey level. The protocol was immunoSEQ multiplex PCR, while the TCRdb copy is restricted to in-frame clones and leaves out a portion. The table lists 20,000 to 25,000 clones, about 86% of them singletons. This material consisted of unsorted PBMCs, taken 0.1 years before starting antiretroviral therapy. The sequence was obtained from a man aged 40-55 years with HIV. The V gene is TRBV7-6, the J gene TRBJ1-2; D unresolved. CDR3 protein: CASSLGHNYGYTF. The DNA of the CDR3 is TGTGCCAGCAGCTTAGGACATAACTATGGCTACACCTTC.